This T cell receptor beta chain appears in the sequencing data of a study of blood T cell repertoires in COVID-19. This CDR3 has 15 residues. From germline, CDR1 is SGHNT and CDR2 YENEEA. With 1 base removed from V and 3 bases from J, the gap between germline ends came to 13 bases. Authors' methods: Reference gene primers were amplified, and this amplification served to estimate nucleated cell counts. TCRdb's copy holds only in-frame clones and misses some; the assay was immunoSEQ multiplex PCR. V and J calls and clone size are as listed in that table; D and trimming were resolved from the DNA. The table includes about 88,000 clones, more than 70% detected once.

The sequencing input was peripheral blood. This clonotype originated in a human donor in a cohort sampled during active COVID-19. This chain uses TRBV11-3 with TRBJ2-7; D is possibly TRBD2 (5 bases). Written as DNA, the CDR3 is TGTGCCAGCAGCTTAGGATCCAGCGGAGACTACGAGCAGTACTTC. Encoded protein: CASSLGSSGDYEQYF.